A single sample gave rise to the 29 T cell receptor beta chains below, sequenced in a study of blood T cell repertoires in COVID-19. Measured with immunoSEQ multiplex PCR; TCRdb has only the in-frame clones, and not every one. The sample has about 260,000 clones; 88% are singletons. Input material: peripheral blood. The receptor source for this set is a woman between 65 and 79 years old with COVID-19, enrolled during active disease.

This clone was counted between two and nine times. The chain is built from TRBV9 and TRBJ2-6, with TRBD1 matching 7 bases. Germline V lookup: CDR1 SGDLS, CDR2 YYNGEE. The CDR3 consists of 18 residues. The V and J ends lost 4 bases and 2 bases, in that order; junction bases with no gene match: 12. The CDR3 protein is CASSPWLGRGTGANVLTF. For the CDR3, the DNA is TGTGCCAGCAGCCCTTGGTTGGGCAGGGGGACTGGGGCCAACGTCCTGACTTTC.

The chain joins TRBV6-6 to TRBJ1-2; D is perhaps TRBD1 (5 bases). This CDR3 spans 12 amino acids. Trimming left V 6 bases short and J 6 bases short, with 11 bases between. Germline V gene sequence: CDR1 MNHNY, CDR2 SVGAGI (reference sequence). CDR3 DNA: TGTGCCAGCAGCTCCCAGACAGATGGCTACACCTTC. This translates into CASSSQTDGYTF.

V and J are TRBV7-2 and TRBJ1-4; 12 bases map to TRBD1. The CDR3 is 18 residues long. V gave up 2 bases and J gave up 7 bases; unmatched junction bases: 11. CDR1 and CDR2 from the germline V gene are SGHTA and FQGNSA. CDR3 DNA sequence: TGTGCCAGCAGCTTACAGGGACAGGGGGCGACGAGGGGTGAAAAACTGTTTTTT. Amino acids: CASSLQGQGATRGEKLFF.

This clone was seen just once. The V call is TRBV19, the J call TRBJ1-1; TRBD1 aligns across 9 bases. This CDR3 comprises 15 residues. Trimming at V came to 5 bases and at J to 4 bases, leaving 8 bases not matched to a gene. CDR1 is LNHDA and CDR2 is SQIVND in the germline V gene (reference sequence). The chain's CDR3 is CASSPTLDRGTEAFF. As DNA, the CDR3 is TGTGCCAGTAGTCCCACCCTGGACAGGGGCACTGAAGCTTTCTTT.

The chain is built from TRBV15 and TRBJ2-2; no reliable D call. The CDR3 has 14 amino acids. V lost 2 bases and J lost 4, with 8 bases in between. Germline V gives CDR1 LNHNV, CDR2 YYDKDF (reference sequence). CDR3 DNA sequence: TGTGCCACCAGCAGACTATCCGGCACCGGGGAGCTGTTTTTT. Translating it yields CATSRLSGTGELFF.

The CDR3 coding sequence is TGTGCCAGCAGCCTCAATCAGGGTTTTAATGAAAAACTGTTTTTT. It translates to CASSLNQGFNEKLFF. The genes are TRBV7-9 and TRBJ1-4; perhaps TRBD1 as D (5 bases). The germline gives CDR1 SEHNR, CDR2 FQNEAQ (reference sequence). Trimming removed 5 bases at V and 4 bases at J, with 14 bases between. This CDR3 has 15 residues.

This chain joins TRBV25-1 and TRBJ2-5, with TRBD1 matching over 9 bases. The CDR3 extends over 12 amino acids. CDR1 and CDR2 from the germline V gene are MGHDK and SYGVNS. Trimming at V came to 11 bases and at J to 7 bases, leaving 8 bases not matched to a gene. The CDR3 reads CAHGTGTGTQYF. The CDR3 region has the DNA TGTGCCCATGGGACAGGGACCGGGACCCAGTACTTC. Full variable domain (remainder filled in from reference TRBV25-1 and TRBJ2-5): EADIYQTPRYLVIGTGKKITLECSQTMGHDKMYWYQQDPGMELHLIHYSYGVNSTEKGDLSSESTVSRIRTEHFPLTLESARPSHTSQYLCAHGTGTGTQYFGPGTRLLVL.

The CDR3 DNA reads TGTGCCACCAGTGAGACCGGGACAGGGGTCGAGACCCAGTACTTC. Translated: CATSETGTGVETQYF. This rearrangement joins TRBV24-1 to TRBJ2-5, with TRBD1 matching 10 bases. The trim removed 4 bases at V and 5 bases at J, leaving 6 bases unmatched. The CDR3 covers 15 residues. CDR1 KGHDR and CDR2 SFDVKD come from the germline V gene.

The chain uses TRBV7-3 and TRBJ2-3, with 8 nucleotides matching TRBD2. J gave up 1 base and V 5 bases, and 11 bases lay outside the gene matches. The germline CDR1 and CDR2 sequences are SGHTA and FQGTGA. This CDR3 is built from 17 residues. CDR3 in amino acids: CASSPLAGGKGTDTQYF. CDR3 coding DNA: TGTGCCAGCAGCCCCCTGGCGGGAGGAAAGGGCACAGATACGCAGTATTTT.

J is TRBJ1-2 and V is TRBV5-1; tentative D call: TRBD1 (5 bases). This CDR3 is built from 17 residues. Trimming pared 4 bases from V and 2 bases from J, leaving 21 bases between. Germline V gene sequence: CDR1 SGHRS, CDR2 YFSETQ. The CDR3 is CASSPGTWGERNYGYTF. The CDR3 bases are TGCGCCAGCAGCCCAGGGACGTGGGGGGAAAGGAACTATGGCTACACCTTC. Full variable domain (missing parts from reference TRBV5-1 and TRBJ1-2): KAGVTQTPRYLIKTRGQQVTLSCSPISGHRSVSWYQQTPGQGLQFLFEYFSETQRNKGNFPGRFSGRQFSNSRSEMNVSTLELGDSALYLCASSPGTWGERNYGYTFGSGTRLTVV.

This sequence joins TRBV5-1 and TRBJ2-3; 15 bases map to TRBD2. V lost 4 bases, J lost 3 bases, and 9 bases stayed unmatched. CDR3 length: 18 amino acids. Germline CDR1 SGHRS, CDR2 YFSETQ. CDR3 DNA sequence: TGCGCCAGCAGCACGGGACTAGCGGGAGGCCGTGGGACAGATACGCAGTATTTT. Its translation is CASSTGLAGGRGTDTQYF.

The DNA for the CDR3 is TGTGCCAGCAGCGTAGGTGGGTCGAGGGACACTGAAGCTTTCTTT. Its protein product is CASSVGGSRDTEAFF. This rearrangement joins TRBV9 to TRBJ1-1; D unclear. Germline V gene sequence: CDR1 SGDLS, CDR2 YYNGEE. This CDR3 contains 15 residues. V was trimmed by 0 bases and J by 3 bases, leaving 12 bases between them.

The sample holds one count of this clone. This chain connects TRBV6-5 to TRBJ2-2; D gene uncertain. Trimming cost V 5 bases and J 4 bases, with 8 bases left between them. From germline, CDR1 is MNHEY and CDR2 SVGAGI. The CDR3 sequence is 13 residues long. This CDR3 reads CASSLEITGELFF. As DNA, the CDR3 is TGTGCCAGCAGTCTAGAAATCACCGGGGAGCTGTTTTTT.

The chain employs TRBV7-9 and TRBJ1-1; maybe TRBD1 (5 bases). V dropped 5 bases and J dropped 1 base, with 11 bases sitting between them. The CDR3 runs to 14 residues. Per the germline V gene, CDR1 is SEHNR and CDR2 is FQNEAQ (reference sequence). CDR3 amino acids: CASSLTTGNTEAFF. The CDR3 DNA sequence: TGTGCCAGCAGCCTTACAACAGGGAACACTGAAGCTTTCTTT.

The V and J genes are TRBV19 and TRBJ1-6; 12 bases fit TRBD1. V shed 6 bases, J shed 5 bases, and the junction held 5 bases outside the gene matches. The CDR3 totals 16 residues. The germline gives CDR1 LNHDA, CDR2 SQIVND (reference sequence). CDR3 in DNA: TGTGCCAGTAGGCCCAGGGACAGGGGGCATAATTCACCCCTCCACTTT. Translated: CASRPRDRGHNSPLHF.

The J gene is TRBJ2-5, the V gene TRBV29-1, with D tentatively TRBD1 (5 bases). Trimming pared 6 bases from V and 4 bases from J, leaving 9 bases between. The germline gives CDR1 SQVTM, CDR2 ANQGSEA. The CDR3 contains 11 residues. Here the CDR3 reads CSVGRGETQYF. Here the CDR3 DNA reads TGCAGCGTGGGGCGAGGAGAGACCCAGTACTTC.

This clone was recorded only once. The chain recombines TRBV3-1 (or the pseudogene TRBV3-2) with TRBJ2-7, with 10 bases aligning to TRBD2. CDR1 LGHDT and CDR2 YNNKEL come from the germline V gene (reference sequence). This CDR3 comprises 15 residues. Germline trimming cut 4 bases from V and 6 bases from J; bases unmatched to any gene: 9. CDR3 residues: CASSLGRLAGGEQYF. The CDR3 DNA reads TGTGCCAGCAGCCTAGGCCGACTAGCGGGTGGCGAGCAGTACTTC.

The V and J genes are TRBV29-1 and TRBJ2-7; 7 bases map to TRBD1. This CDR3 has 13 residues. V lost 2 bases and J lost 6; bases outside the gene matches: 7. From germline, CDR1 is SQVTM and CDR2 ANQGSEA. DNA for the CDR3: TGCAGCGTTGAACTATTAGGGGGCGGCGAGCAGTACTTC. This translates into CSVELLGGGEQYF.

J is TRBJ1-1 and V is TRBV5-1, with 10 bases fitting TRBD1. J was trimmed by 6 bases and V by 4 bases; bases with no gene match: 6. The CDR3 length is 14 residues. Germline V gene sequence: CDR1 SGHRS, CDR2 YFSETQ. CDR3 sequence reads: CASSTGDRGPEAFF. The CDR3, as DNA: TGCGCCAGCAGCACGGGGGACAGGGGACCTGAAGCTTTCTTT.

Written as DNA, the CDR3 is TGTGCCACCTCCCGAGGCGGGGAGCATACAGATACGCAGTATTTT. This sequence encodes CATSRGGEHTDTQYF. The chain joins TRBV24-1 to TRBJ2-3; possible D gene TRBD2, 6 bases. Germline V lookup: CDR1 KGHDR, CDR2 SFDVKD. V was pared by 9 bases and J by 3 bases, with 18 bases between. The CDR3 sequence is 15 residues long.

The J gene is TRBJ2-1, the V gene TRBV9, with D possibly TRBD1 on 6 matching bases. V was cut by 7 bases and J by 3 bases, with 14 bases left in between. The germline V gene encodes CDR1 SGDLS and CDR2 YYNGEE. CDR3 length: 14 residues. The CDR3 bases are TGTGCCAGCGGAAGCCGGGACATCTACAATGAGCAGTTCTTC. The encoded protein is CASGSRDIYNEQFF.

This rearrangement joins TRBV2 to TRBJ1-5; 7 bases map to TRBD1. V gave up 7 bases and J gave up 0 bases; unmatched junction bases: 6. The CDR3 is 15 residues long. Germline V gives CDR1 SNHLY, CDR2 FYNNEI. CDR3 nucleotide sequence: TGTGCCAGCATGGGGACAGCTCTTAGCAATCAGCCCCAGCATTTT. This codes for CASMGTALSNQPQHF. Full variable domain (outside the CDR3, taken from reference TRBV2 and TRBJ1-5): EPEVTQTPSHQVTQMGQEVILRCVPISNHLYFYWYRQILGQKVEFLVSFYNNEISEKSEIFDDQFSVERPDGSNFTLKIRSTKLEDSAMYFCASMGTALSNQPQHFGDGTRLSIL.

The chain has TRBV11-3 and TRBJ2-7, with D tentatively TRBD1 (6 bases). From germline, CDR1 is SGHNT and CDR2 YENEEA. Trimming pared 1 base from V and 7 bases from J, leaving 14 bases between. This CDR3 region has 14 residues. CDR3 sequence: CASSLGVRGEEQYF. The CDR3 region has the DNA TGTGCCAGCAGCTTAGGGGTCAGGGGAGAGGAGCAGTACTTC.

The rearrangement joins TRBV13 to TRBJ1-1; D is possibly TRBD1 (6 bases). The CDR3 contains 15 residues. Germline CDR1 PRHDT, CDR2 FYEKMQ (reference sequence). The V end was cut by 4 bases, the J end by 0 bases, with 12 bases between. CDR3 nucleotides: TGTGCCAGCAGCTCCAACCACAGGGTGAACACTGAAGCTTTCTTT. This sequence encodes CASSSNHRVNTEAFF.

The chain joins TRBV7-2 to TRBJ1-4, with D possibly matching TRBD1 (6 bases). The CDR3 is made up of 15 amino acids. Per the germline V gene, CDR1 is SGHTA and CDR2 is FQGNSA. Trimming shortened V by 5 bases and J by 3 bases, and 13 bases separated the two germline ends. The CDR3 reads CASSPRRGANEKLFF. The CDR3, as DNA: TGTGCCAGCAGCCCTCGCAGGGGCGCTAATGAAAAACTGTTTTTT.

On this clone itself: The same CDR3 arises from other DNA sequences in this sample as well. The chain's CDR3 is CASSGTGGNQPQHF. The CDR3 DNA sequence: TGTGCCAGTTCTGGGACAGGGGGGAATCAGCCCCAGCATTTT. This chain connects TRBV19 to TRBJ1-5; 11 nucleotides line up with TRBD1. The junction had 4 bases not matched to a gene; V was cut back by 8 bases and J by 4 bases. The CDR3 consists of 14 residues. From germline, CDR1 is LNHDA and CDR2 SQIVND (reference sequence). Full variable domain (outside the CDR3, taken from reference TRBV19 and TRBJ1-5): DGGITQSPKYLFRKEGQNVTLSCEQNLNHDAMYWYRQDPGQGLRLIYYSQIVNDFQKGDIAEGYSVSREKKESFPLTVTSAQKNPTAFYLCASSGTGGNQPQHFGDGTRLSIL.

This sequence joins TRBV7-2 and TRBJ2-5, with D possibly being TRBD2 (6 bases). The length of the CDR3 is 15 residues. Trimming pared 2 bases from V and 3 bases from J, leaving 13 bases between. The V gene's germline CDR1 is SGHTA and CDR2 FQGNSA. The CDR3 region has the DNA TGTGCCAGCAGCTTATTGGGACTCTCAAAAGAGACCCAGTACTTC. Translation gives CASSLLGLSKETQYF.

V and J are TRBV5-1 and TRBJ1-3, with D maybe TRBD1 (6 bases). Trimming pared 0 bases from V and 2 bases from J, leaving 9 bases between. The CDR3 runs to 15 residues. The V gene's germline CDR1 is SGHRS and CDR2 YFSETQ. The CDR3 sequence is CASSLVQGPGNTIYF. The CDR3 nucleotides read TGCGCCAGCAGCTTGGTTCAGGGGCCTGGAAACACCATATATTTT. Drawing the rest from reference TRBV5-1 and TRBJ1-3, the complete variable domain is KAGVTQTPRYLIKTRGQQVTLSCSPISGHRSVSWYQQTPGQGLQFLFEYFSETQRNKGNFPGRFSGRQFSNSRSEMNVSTLELGDSALYLCASSLVQGPGNTIYFGEGSWLTVV.

The V call is TRBV28, the J call TRBJ2-1, with a weak D call TRBD2 (6 bases). This CDR3 has 15 residues. The V end lost 3 bases, the J end lost 2 bases, and 11 bases lay between the germline ends. Germline V gives CDR1 MDHEN, CDR2 SYDVKM. Written as DNA, the CDR3 is TGTGCCAGCAGTTTTACGGGAGTTGCCTACAATGAGCAGTTCTTC. Amino acid sequence: CASSFTGVAYNEQFF.